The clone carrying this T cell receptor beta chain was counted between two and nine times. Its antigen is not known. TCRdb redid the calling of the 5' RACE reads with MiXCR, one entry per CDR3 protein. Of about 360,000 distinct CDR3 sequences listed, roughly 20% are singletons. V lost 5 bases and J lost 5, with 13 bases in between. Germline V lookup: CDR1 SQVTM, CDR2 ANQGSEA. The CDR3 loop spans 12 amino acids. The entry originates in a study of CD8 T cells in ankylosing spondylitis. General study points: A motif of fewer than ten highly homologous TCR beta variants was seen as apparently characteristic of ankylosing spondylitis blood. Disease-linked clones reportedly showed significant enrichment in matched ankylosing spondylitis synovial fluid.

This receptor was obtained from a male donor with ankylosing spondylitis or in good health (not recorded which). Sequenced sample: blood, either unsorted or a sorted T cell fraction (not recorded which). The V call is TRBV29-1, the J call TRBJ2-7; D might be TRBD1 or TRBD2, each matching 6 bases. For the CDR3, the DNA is TGCAGCGTTTCCCCGAGGGGGGACGAGCAGTACTTC. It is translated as CSVSPRGDEQYF.